This entry concerns a single T cell receptor beta chain. The antigen is unknown. The entry originates in a study of shared clonotypes between healthy human individuals. General study results and limits: In contrast to clonotypes shared by all four donors, non-shared clonotypes had lower generation probabilities. Blood was the sole source, and tissue repertoires probably differ. Among the subsets, naive ones generally showed larger estimated richness than memory ones.

V lost 0 bases and J 2 bases, leaving 14 bases between the germline ends. CDR1 and CDR2 (germline): SGHRS, YFSETQ. This CDR3 is built from 16 residues. The data were produced by immunoSEQ multiplex PCR, yet TCRdb's version contains in-frame clones alone and is incomplete. The sample carries a few million clones, roughly nine tenths recorded once. The sequencing input was naive CD4+ T cells sorted from blood. Sample subset: CD45RA+ positively selected. This chain links TRBV5-1 with TRBJ2-5, with D possibly being TRBD2 (6 bases). The source of this sequence is a man younger than 30 in good health. CDR3: CASSLELGGRQETQYF. In nucleotides, the CDR3 is TGCGCCAGCAGCTTGGAGCTGGGGGGAAGACAAGAGACCCAGTACTTC. Full variable domain (rest looked up from reference TRBV5-1 and TRBJ2-5): KAGVTQTPRYLIKTRGQQVTLSCSPISGHRSVSWYQQTPGQGLQFLFEYFSETQRNKGNFPGRFSGRQFSNSRSEMNVSTLELGDSALYLCASSLELGGRQETQYFGPGTRLLVL.